The present T cell receptor beta chain was sequenced within a study of regulatory T cells in long-lasting Graves disease. This clonotype occurred a few times. From germline, CDR1 is LNHDA and CDR2 SQIVND (reference sequence). The CDR3 totals 16 residues. Trimming shortened V by 3 bases and J by 2 bases, and 15 bases separated the two germline ends. Time point reported: newly diagnosed GD, antithyroid drugs for less than 3 months. PBMCs were the source of the RNA used for TCR sequencing. Collection of peripheral blood (around 10 milliliters) was done using EDTA tubes. HTBI primers from iRepertoire and Arm-PCR of CDR3 regions yielded the TCR beta libraries. MiXCR was run by TCRdb on the multiplex PCR reads, yielding one entry per CDR3 protein. The repertoire includes roughly 320,000 distinct CDR3 sequences, 16% of them detected once, and around 27% sits in the top ten. This sample also appeared in a second study, on T cells in Graves' hyperthyroidism and ophthalmopathy.

The sample in question was peripheral blood mononuclear cells (PBMCs), obtained at new diagnosis, from a patient treated with antithyroid drugs. This TCR was sampled from a man aged 35 to 55 with Graves disease. The V gene is TRBV19, the J gene TRBJ2-3; D is possibly TRBD1 (6 bases). CDR3 region: CASSIGTLTFTDTQYF. CDR3 coding DNA: TGTGCCAGTAGTATCGGGACACTCACGTTCACAGATACGCAGTATTTT.